This T cell receptor (beta chain) was identified during a study of human T cells and chemical hapten exposure. General study results and limits: DPC sensitization left the count of TCRs above 1 in 1000 unchanged.

The time point here: patch test 1, 2 weeks after DPC sensitization. The treatment here: therapeutic diphenylcyclopropenone sensitization with weekly scalp DPC. From whole blood left unfractionated, total RNA was extracted. Germline loops: CDR1 SQVTM, CDR2 ANQGSEA. Trimming took 7 bases from V and 3 from J, leaving 8 bases between them. The length of the CDR3 is 11 residues. Individual cDNA molecules in this library carried unique molecular identifiers. TCRdb used MiXCR to reprocess the RACE reads, holding one entry per CDR3 protein. The profile shows under 450,000 distinct CDR3 sequences, about 4.8% of them singletons. This clonotype was found many times. Its antigen is undetermined.

Sequences were derived from whole blood, sampled in connection with sensitization to the hapten diphenylcyclopropenone (DPC). The clonotype originates from a woman between 50 and 59 years old with alopecia areata. Some clones in this sample may be carry-over from other donors' samples. The chain joins TRBV29-1 to TRBJ2-3; D unresolved. CDR3 region: CSGDLTDTQYF. For the CDR3, the DNA is TGCAGCGGAGATCTGACAGATACGCAGTATTTT.